Following are 27 T cell receptor beta chains from one sample sequenced in a study of T cells in Graves' hyperthyroidism and ophthalmopathy. Amplification of TCR beta CDR3 regions used RNA as the template. HTBI primers drove first-round RT-PCR of the TCR CDR3. TCRdb ran MiXCR on the multiplex PCR reads and lists one entry per CDR3 protein. The table records approximately 420,000 distinct CDR3 sequences, about 13% of them present only once. Sequencing input: blood. Receptors originate from a woman aged 18-29 years with Graves' hyperthyroidism.

Only a few counts were recorded for this clonotype. V usage is TRBV5-5 and J usage is TRBJ2-1, with D perhaps TRBD1 or TRBD2 (5 bases each). The CDR3 has 15 residues. CDR1 is SGHKS, CDR2 YYEKEE, per germline (reference sequence). V was cut by 3 bases and J by 5 bases, with 15 bases left in between. The CDR3 protein is CASSSETGLNNEQFF. CDR3 in DNA: TGTGCCAGCAGCTCGGAGACGGGGCTTAACAATGAGCAGTTCTTC.

The chain combines TRBV7-3 with TRBJ1-1; a possible D gene is TRBD1 (5 bases). Germline CDR1 SGHTA, CDR2 FQGTGA. The CDR3 totals 13 residues. V gave up 4 bases and J gave up 5 bases, with 11 bases separating them. CDR3 sequence: CASSSTARTEAFF. The CDR3 DNA sequence: TGTGCCAGCAGCTCGACAGCCCGAACTGAAGCTTTCTTT.

This clonotype showed up many times. V and J are TRBV10-3 and TRBJ1-3; no clear D gene. The CDR3 is 17 amino acids. V lost 2 bases to trimming and J lost 3 bases, with 17 bases between them. Germline-derived CDR1 and CDR2 are ENHRY and SYGVKD. In DNA, the CDR3 is TGTGCCATCAGTGAGCCAAACGGTATTGTGGATGGAAACACCATATATTTT. Translated: CAISEPNGIVDGNTIYF.

The chain recombines TRBV25-1 with TRBJ1-2, with a possible D match to TRBD1 (6 bases). Germline CDR1 is MGHDK and CDR2 is SYGVNS. V dropped 5 bases and J dropped 4 bases, with 14 bases sitting between them. This CDR3 spans 14 amino acids. The DNA for the CDR3 is TGTGCCAGCAGTCCTACGGGACAAGGCTATGGCTACACCTTC. The encoded protein is CASSPTGQGYGYTF.

A note on this clonotype: Given a much more abundant clone one base away, this may be a read error. The gene calls are TRBV5-5 and TRBJ2-7; D is ambiguous. CDR3 length: 15 amino acids. Germline CDR1 reads SGHKS; CDR2 reads YYEKEE (reference sequence). The CDR3 here is CASSLDLGNSYKQYF. The CDR3 DNA reads TGTGCCAGCAGCTTGGATTTAGGGAACTCCTACAAGCAGTACTTC.

In its sample, this clonotype was seen a few times. V gene TRBV28 combines with J gene TRBJ1-5, with 8 bases matching TRBD1. The V and J ends lost 7 bases and 1 base, in that order; junction bases with no gene match: 3. CDR1 is MDHEN, CDR2 SYDVKM, per germline. The CDR3 has 14 amino acids. CDR3 in DNA: TGTGCCAGCAACAGGGGGATGAGCAATCAGCCCCAGCATTTT. Its protein product is CASNRGMSNQPQHF.

The chain joins TRBV4-2 to TRBJ2-5; no definite D call. Germline V gene sequence: CDR1 LGHNA, CDR2 YNFKEQ. The CDR3 extends over 15 amino acids. V lost 0 bases and J lost 1, with 9 bases in between. The CDR3 bases are TGTGCCAGCAGCCAAGATCTGGACGGCCAAGAGACCCAGTACTTC. This encodes CASSQDLDGQETQYF.

In the case of this clonotype: As the CDR3 is not closed by the conserved phenylalanine or tryptophan, this likely results from a read error. The gene calls are TRBV7-9 and TRBJ1-1; 8 nucleotides match TRBD1. Germline CDR1 and CDR2: SEHNR and FQNEAQ (reference sequence). This CDR3 has 18 amino acids. Written as DNA, the CDR3 is TGTGCCAGCAGTTTAGATCGGGCAGGGGGCGCCGCGAACACTGAAGCTTTCCTT. Translation: CASSLDRAGGAANTEAFL.

This rearrangement joins TRBV27 to TRBJ1-1; 7 bases map to TRBD1. Trimming took 3 bases from V and 3 from J; bases not matched to a gene: 10. CDR3 length: 16 amino acids. Germline CDR1 is MNHEY and CDR2 is SMNVEV (reference sequence). The CDR3 DNA follows: TGTGCCAGCAGTTTGCCTCCAGGGGGGGGGGACACTGAAGCTTTCTTT. Translation gives CASSLPPGGGDTEAFF.

This clonotype showed up many times. This chain's CDR3 is CASSQAPAGNEQFF. The CDR3, as DNA: TGTGCCAGCAGCCAAGCCCCAGCGGGCAATGAGCAGTTCTTC. This rearrangement joins TRBV3-1 to TRBJ2-1; D possibly corresponds to TRBD2 (6 bases). V was clipped by 1 base and J by 6 bases, with 10 bases between them. Germline CDR1 reads LGHDT; CDR2 reads YNNKEL (reference sequence). There are 14 residues in the CDR3.

This clonotype was picked up many times. The chain has TRBV30 and TRBJ1-1; D is possibly TRBD1 (5 bases). In germline, CDR1 is GTSNPN, CDR2 SVGIG (reference sequence). CDR3 size: 15 residues. The V end lost 0 bases, the J end lost 1 base, and 12 bases lay between the germline ends. The CDR3 here is CAWSVRLGGNTEAFF. The CDR3 region has the DNA TGTGCCTGGAGTGTACGTCTGGGGGGGAACACTGAAGCTTTCTTT.

This clonotype was picked up many times. The rearrangement uses TRBV11-2 and TRBJ2-3, with 9 bases that match TRBD2. Germline loops: CDR1 SGHAT, CDR2 FQNNGV. Losses at the gene ends were 6 bases for V and 6 bases for J; bases not matched to a gene: 10. The CDR3 sequence is 15 residues long. This CDR3 is CASSLSGSGYDTQYF. CDR3 nucleotide sequence: TGTGCCAGCAGTCTTAGCGGGAGTGGTTACGATACGCAGTATTTT.

The chain combines TRBV10-2 with TRBJ1-2; D may be TRBD1 (5 bases). The germline CDR1 and CDR2 sequences are WSHSY and SAAADI. Trimming pared 3 bases from V and 3 bases from J, leaving 8 bases between. The CDR3 sequence is 13 residues long. As DNA, the CDR3 is TGCGCCAGCAGTGACTCAGGGTACTATGGCTACACCTTC. Protein: CASSDSGYYGYTF.

This clonotype showed up many times. The V gene is TRBV9, the J gene TRBJ1-1, with D uncertain. Trimming left V 0 bases short and J 1 base short, with 4 bases between. CDR1 is SGDLS and CDR2 is YYNGEE in the germline V gene. The length of the CDR3 is 13 residues. CDR3 sequence: CASSVAQNTEAFF. DNA for the CDR3: TGTGCCAGCAGCGTAGCACAGAACACTGAAGCTTTCTTT. The full variable domain, its missing parts supplied by reference TRBV9 and TRBJ1-1, is DSGVTQTPKHLITATGQRVTLRCSPRSGDLSVYWYQQSLDQGLQFLIQYYNGEERAKGNILERFSAQQFPDLHSELNLSSLELGDSALYFCASSVAQNTEAFFGQGTRLTVV.

This clonotype has a handful of counts. The chain employs TRBV5-1 and TRBJ1-2; D call uncertain. V was clipped by 7 bases and J by 2 bases, with 9 bases between them. Germline CDR1 is SGHRS and CDR2 is YFSETQ. This CDR3 is 12 amino acids long. The CDR3 loop is CASGEFNYGYTF. The CDR3 nucleotides are TGCGCCAGCGGGGAGTTCAACTATGGCTACACCTTC.

In this sample, this clonotype turned up a few times. The DNA of the CDR3 is TGTGCCAGCGGCGCTATTACGGGGGGGACTGTCGATGGGTTGTTCTTC. This codes for CASGAITGGTVDGLFF. J is TRBJ2-1 and V is TRBV12-3 or TRBV12-4; 8 bases line up with TRBD2. Trimming cost V 8 bases and J 15 bases; bases outside gene matches: 24. The CDR3 loop spans 16 amino acids.

This clonotype showed up many times. The chain joins TRBV3-1 to TRBJ1-1; the D gene is possibly TRBD1 (5 bases). The V gene's germline CDR1 is LGHDT and CDR2 YNNKEL (reference sequence). The CDR3 runs 14 residues. V was clipped by 5 bases and J by 6 bases, with 16 bases between them. For the CDR3, the DNA is TGTGCCAGCAGCTACCGGCAGGGAGCGTCTGAAGCTTTCTTT. Translation gives CASSYRQGASEAFF.

This clonotype was detected ten times or more. The CDR3 here is CASSRAGDTQYF. The CDR3 region has the DNA TGTGCCAGCAGTAGGGCCGGAGATACGCAGTATTTT. This sequence joins TRBV12-3 or TRBV12-4 and TRBJ2-3, with D hard to call. This CDR3 is 12 amino acids long. V lost 5 bases to trimming and J lost 5 bases, with 8 bases between them.

The genes are TRBV18 and TRBJ2-1; TRBD2 aligns across 13 bases. Losses at the gene ends were 3 bases for V and 6 bases for J; bases not matched to a gene: 5. The CDR3 extends over 16 amino acids. Germline assignment: CDR1 KGHSH and CDR2 LQKENI. The CDR3 DNA reads TGTGCCAGCTCACCCGGACTAGCGGGGGAATCCAATGAGCAGTTCTTC. Translated, it gives CASSPGLAGESNEQFF.

This clonotype came up many times. The chain combines TRBV12-3 or TRBV12-4 with TRBJ2-2, with no clear D. CDR3 length: 11 residues. Trimming pared 8 bases from V and 5 bases from J, leaving 6 bases between. DNA for the CDR3: TGTGCCAGCGCCAATACCGGGGAGCTGTTTTTT. This codes for CASANTGELFF.

This clonotype occurred many times. The chain uses TRBV7-6 and TRBJ2-5, with D possibly being TRBD2 (6 bases). In germline, CDR1 is SGHVS, CDR2 FNYEAQ. V shed 5 bases and J shed 2 bases, with 24 bases lying between them. The CDR3 spans 18 residues. CDR3 residues: CASSPGVAEEGIQETQYF. The CDR3 DNA reads TGTGCCAGCAGCCCCGGGGTAGCGGAGGAGGGAATACAAGAGACCCAGTACTTC.

The chain has TRBV7-6 and TRBJ1-4, with D possibly matching TRBD1 (5 bases). Germline-derived CDR1 and CDR2 are SGHVS and FNYEAQ. This CDR3 is built from 13 residues. Trimming cost V 5 bases and J 5 bases, with 9 bases left between them. DNA for the CDR3: TGTGCCAGCAGCACGGGACTAAATGAAAAACTGTTTTTT. Translation: CASSTGLNEKLFF. Full variable domain (outside the CDR3, taken from reference TRBV7-6 and TRBJ1-4): GAGVSQSPRYKVTKRGQDVALRCDPISGHVSLYWYRQALGQGPEFLTYFNYEAQQDKSGLPNDRFSAERPEGSISTLTIQRTEQRDSAMYRCASSTGLNEKLFFGSGTQLSVL.

This clonotype appeared a few times. One end of the junction fails to match germline, which may point to a read error. The chain recombines TRBV4-3 with TRBJ1-1; 9 nucleotides agree with TRBD1. Germline V gene data show CDR1 as LGHNA and CDR2 as YSLEER. The CDR3 covers 14 residues. CDR3 sequence reads: CASSQGQGGTEAFF. As DNA, the CDR3 is TGCGCCAGCAGCCAAGGACAGGGGGGCACTGAAGCGTTCTTT.

This clonotype was counted ten times or more. This chain links TRBV27 with TRBJ1-5, with D perhaps TRBD1 (5 bases). The CDR3 spans 15 residues. Germline V CDR1 and CDR2: MNHEY, SMNVEV (reference sequence). V was trimmed by 5 bases and J by 2 bases, leaving 13 bases between them. In nucleotides, the CDR3 is TGTGCCAGCAGTCACCGGGGGGGGGGCAATCAGCCCCAGCATTTT. Translating it yields CASSHRGGGNQPQHF.

This clonotype has at least ten counts. V is TRBV14 and J is TRBJ2-5; D uncertain. Trimming stripped 0 bases from V and 0 bases from J, with 8 bases between. The CDR3 is made up of 15 amino acids. Germline V gives CDR1 SGHDN, CDR2 FVKESK. CDR3 in DNA: TGTGCCAGCAGCCAAGACTGGGATCACCAAGAGACCCAGTACTTC. This encodes CASSQDWDHQETQYF. The whole variable domain, remainder taken from reference TRBV14 and TRBJ2-5, is EAGVTQFPSHSVIEKGQTVTLRCDPISGHDNLYWYRRVMGKEIKFLLHFVKESKQDESGMPNNRFLAERTGGTYSTLKVQPAELEDSGVYFCASSQDWDHQETQYFGPGTRLLVL.

This clonotype has a count of ten or more. The DNA of the CDR3 is TGTGCCAGCTCACCAATTCAACAGAATAATGAAAAACTGTTTTTT. Translation gives CASSPIQQNNEKLFF. This chain joins TRBV18 and TRBJ1-4, with D hard to call. The germline V gene encodes CDR1 KGHSH and CDR2 LQKENI. The CDR3 loop spans 15 amino acids. The V end was cut by 2 bases, the J end by 4 bases, with 11 bases between.

This clonotype was detected only a few times. The gene calls are TRBV19 and TRBJ1-5; TRBD1 matches 7 bases. CDR3 length: 15 amino acids. J gave up 5 bases and V 1 base, and 5 bases lay outside the gene matches. Germline CDR1 LNHDA, CDR2 SQIVND (reference sequence). The CDR3 DNA follows: TGTGCCAGTAGTATAGGACAGGGAGTCGATCAGCCCCAGCATTTT. Translated, it gives CASSIGQGVDQPQHF.